A selection of T cell receptor beta chains follows, all from one sample in a study of T cells in Graves' hyperthyroidism and ophthalmopathy. TCRdb reanalysed the multiplex PCR reads using MiXCR and keeps one entry per CDR3 protein. The profile shows 100,000 to 140,000 distinct CDR3 sequences, roughly 15% of them singletons. Material for sequencing was blood. The receptors here all came from a woman aged 50 to 65 with Graves' hyperthyroidism. The CDR3 runs from the conserved cysteine through the conserved F or W. A D gene is named only where the DNA matches it firmly. Not all rows give a size; the values are once, few, many and, for expanded clones, a class.

d_call clone_size j_call v_call cdr3_aa cdr3_nt
- - TRBJ2-1 TRBV11-3 CASSVDAPGLPNEQFF TGTGCCAGCAGCGTAGACGCGCCGGGACTCCCCAATGAGCAGTTCTTC
- - TRBJ2-5 TRBV6-1 CASSPSPNGRETQYF TGTGCCAGCAGCCCCTCACCCAACGGCCGAGAGACCCAGTACTTC
- - TRBJ2-1 TRBV28 CASSPWDARYNEQFF TGTGCCAGCAGTCCCTGGGACGCCCGGTACAATGAGCAGTTCTTC
- many TRBJ2-3 TRBV5-5 CASSLAGPPDTQYF TGTGCCAGCAGCTTGGCGGGACCACCAGATACGCAGTATTTT
TRBD1 few TRBJ1-1 TRBV5-5 CASSLWRGREAFF TGTGCCAGCAGCTTATGGAGGGGGCGAGAAGCTTTCTTT
- many TRBJ1-1 TRBV30 CAWSENGDEAFF TGTGCCTGGAGTGAAAACGGGGATGAAGCTTTCTTT
TRBD2 many TRBJ2-1 TRBV9 CASGDGTSGTNEQFF TGTGCCAGCGGAGACGGGACTAGCGGGACCAATGAGCAGTTCTTC
- many TRBJ2-4 TRBV27 CASSLGGGKAKNIQYF TGTGCCAGCAGTTTGGGAGGGGGCAAGGCCAAAAACATTCAGTACTTC
- few TRBJ2-2 TRBV24-1 CATSEEGTNTGELFF TGTGCCACCAGTGAAGAGGGGACGAACACCGGGGAGCTGTTTTTT
TRBD2 - TRBJ2-1 TRBV28 CASKAGGPYNEQFF TGTGCCAGCAAGGCGGGAGGCCCCTACAATGAGCAGTTCTTC
- many TRBJ2-1 TRBV9 CASSVAPFDSEQFF TGTGCCAGCAGCGTAGCCCCGTTCGATAGTGAGCAGTTCTTC